This T cell receptor (beta chain) was profiled in a study of cytomegalovirus exposure and HLA in healthy donors. General study points: According to a later analysis, donors in an Asian-associated ancestry cluster reportedly had fewer N-insertions than the approximately 620-donor mean. Reports credit the classifier with highly specific, highly sensitive diagnosis of cytomegalovirus status. Later analysis showed TCR association rates varying by HLA locus, highest for DRB1 and lowest for HLA-C. Immune exposure was documented only through CMV serostatus.

PCR employed 60 Vbeta and 13 Jbeta primers. The assay was immunoSEQ multiplex PCR, and TCRdb's table has in-frame clones only and misses some. The sample holds approximately 40,000 clones. There are 15 residues in the CDR3. Trimming left V 1 base short and J 0 bases short, with 9 bases between. Germline-derived CDR1 and CDR2 are SGHVS and FNYEAQ. As concerns this clone: Its cognate antigen is unknown.

The receptor was derived from a woman aged 25 to 39 in good health and CMV-seronegative. The specimen was PBMCs. This rearrangement joins TRBV7-6 to TRBJ1-1; D perhaps matches TRBD1 (5 bases). CDR3 nucleotide sequence: TGTGCCAGCAGCTTAGGGGGGGACCTGAACACTGAAGCTTTCTTT. The encoded protein is CASSLGGDLNTEAFF.